This record looks at one TCR beta chain sequence and its context. Its antigen remains unknown. Clones were read by immunoSEQ multiplex PCR, and TCRdb kept only the in-frame ones, dropping some. This sample has about 89,000 clones, with under 95% found just once. This entry belongs to a study of OX40 agonist ivuxolimab in advanced cancers. Study in general: Partial responses, seen in three patients, involved one hepatocellular carcinoma and two cutaneous melanomas.

Systemic immunosuppression or autoimmune disease history was grounds to exclude patients. Study-wide findings and caveats: Some nonresponders also had low normalized T-cell clonal expansion. Expanded peripheral T cell antigen specificity was not determined.

This CDR3 spans 14 amino acids. The ends lost 5 bases at V and 6 bases at J; junction bases unmatched: 8. Germline V lookup: CDR1 SGHTA, CDR2 FQGTGA. V is TRBV7-3 and J is TRBJ1-1; TRBD1 matches at 8 bases. Source: CD4+ or CD8+ T cells sorted from blood, taken in a trial of the OX40 agonist ivuxolimab. The TCR was taken from an adult with an advanced solid tumor such as melanoma, head and neck, liver or kidney cancer. The DNA of the CDR3 is TGTGCCAGCAGCCCTCAGGGGGCGATGTCTGAAGCTTTCTTT. Translating it yields CASSPQGAMSEAFF.